This note documents a single T cell receptor (beta chain) sequence. The antigen remains unidentified. Sequenced by immunoSEQ multiplex PCR; TCRdb stores in-frame clones only, minus some. The table includes 150,000 to 200,000 clones, 92% detected once. The germline gives CDR1 SGHAT, CDR2 FQNNGV. CDR3 length: 15 amino acids. V was clipped by 7 bases and J by 4 bases; unmatched bases: 9. The record originates from a study of T cell responses to AZD1222 COVID-19 vaccine. Findings and caveats of the study: Nearly half of spike-specific TCRs reportedly target variant regions that are unmutated in the B.1.351 and B.1.1.7 variants. It should be noted that donors were predominantly white British and more often female, and clonal diversity was possibly underestimated.

The chain joins TRBV11-2 to TRBJ2-1; 8 bases are shared with TRBD1. The sequence came from an adult who received the AZD1222 COVID-19 vaccine. Sequencing was performed on peripheral blood, taken 28 days after the second AZD1222 dose. CDR3 loop: CASIVGTGAYNEQFF. The CDR3, as DNA: TGTGCCAGCATCGTCGGGACAGGAGCATACAATGAGCAGTTCTTC.